These T cell receptor beta chains were read from a single sample in a study of shared clonotypes between healthy human individuals. The table came from immunoSEQ multiplex PCR; TCRdb's copy has only in-frame clones and leaves some out. The sample has approximately 650,000 clones; just under 97% are singletons. The specimen was naive CD8+ T cells sorted from blood. Receptor source: a woman in her thirties in good health. CDR3s include the opening cysteine and the closing phenylalanine or tryptophan. Fields, in order: J gene, V gene, D gene, clone size, CDR3 protein, CDR3 DNA. The D gene is left open where the match is weak. A clone size is listed for some rows: how often the clone was seen (once, few, many), or a class if it is expanded.

TRBJ1-1	TRBV6-1	-	-	CASEGPTNTEAFF	TGTGCCAGCGAGGGGCCGACGAACACTGAAGCTTTCTTT
TRBJ1-2	TRBV9	TRBD1	-	CASSAGTGSYGYTF	TGTGCCAGCAGCGCAGGGACAGGGAGCTATGGCTACACCTTC
TRBJ2-3	TRBV2	TRBD2	-	CASRENWRELFTDTQYF	TGTGCCAGCAGGGAGAACTGGCGGGAGCTCTTTACAGATACGCAGTATTTT
TRBJ1-2	TRBV19	TRBD1	-	CASSTRQGSPVGYTF	TGTGCCAGTAGTACTCGACAGGGGTCCCCTGTTGGCTACACCTTC
TRBJ2-5	TRBV5-1	-	-	CASPQPVGETQYF	TGCGCCAGCCCCCAGCCGGTGGGGGAGACCCAGTACTTC
TRBJ1-5	TRBV4-1	-	-	CASSQDPIQPQHF	TGCGCCAGCAGCCAAGACCCAATTCAGCCCCAGCATTTT
TRBJ1-5	TRBV6-6	-	-	CASSSLRVADQPQHF	TGTGCCAGCAGTTCTCTCAGGGTGGCGGATCAGCCCCAGCATTTT
TRBJ2-7	TRBV6-1	TRBD1	-	CASSESGTVSYEQYF	TGTGCCAGCAGTGAATCAGGGACAGTCAGCTACGAGCAGTACTTC
TRBJ1-2	TRBV7-9	-	-	CASSSAGDRAYGYTF	TGTGCCAGCAGCTCAGCCGGGGACCGTGCGTATGGCTACACCTTC
TRBJ2-7	TRBV2	-	-	CASEETGLLYEQYF	TGTGCCTCCGAAGAGACAGGATTATTATACGAGCAGTACTTC
TRBJ2-1	TRBV7-9	-	once	CASSLVPASEQFF	TGTGCCAGCAGCTTAGTCCCTGCCAGCGAGCAGTTCTTC